The entry that follows covers one T cell receptor (beta chain) sequence. Antigen: not known. Per germline, CDR1 MDHEN and CDR2 SYDVKM. The V end was cut by 10 bases, the J end by 3 bases, with 28 bases between. The CDR3 runs 17 residues. This entry is derived from a study of T cell repertoires in cytomegalovirus infection. Study at large: In public TCR beta signatures, there were indications of both CMV infection and matching HLA type. General study findings and limits: HLA-C-restricted CMV-specific TCR beta clonotypes were dominant in the ex vivo response. Summed frequency of shared TCR beta families picked out CMV carriers who also had the relevant HLA.

TCRdb redid the calling of the reads with MiXCR, one entry per CDR3 protein. The profile shows some 390,000 distinct CDR3 sequences, about a sixth of them singletons. Source material: PBMCs. The gene calls are TRBV28 and TRBJ2-7; D is unclear. This TCR was recovered from a human donor in good health (CMV status not recorded). Some clones in this sample may be carry-over from other donors' samples. DNA for the CDR3: TGTGCCACTCTGGGCAAGCTCATTTTTCGGGTCAACTACGAGCAGTACTTC. This gives the protein CATLGKLIFRVNYEQYF.